These 15 T cell receptor beta chains were all obtained from the same sample, sequenced in a study of early T cells in non-severe SARS-CoV-2 infection. TCRdb independently ran MiXCR on the 5' RACE reads; one entry per CDR3 protein. Here the sample spans approximately 33,000 distinct CDR3 sequences, around 5% being singletons. The sequencing input was whole blood. These receptors were obtained from an adult who was a healthcare worker with PCR-confirmed SARS-CoV-2 infection or an uninfected control (not recorded which).

This clonotype appeared many times. The chain employs TRBV12-3 or TRBV12-4 and TRBJ1-2, with 7 bases matching TRBD1. The CDR3 has 14 amino acids. The junction had 9 bases not matched to a gene; V was cut back by 10 bases and J by 1 base. As DNA, the CDR3 is TGTGCCATTCGTACAGGGGATGGTAACTATGGCTACACCTTC. This gives the protein CAIRTGDGNYGYTF.

This clonotype was recorded many times. This chain uses TRBV20-1 with TRBJ2-7; D call uncertain. CDR1 is DFQATT, CDR2 SNEGSKA, per germline (reference sequence). The V end was cut by 4 bases, the J end by 5 bases, with 12 bases between. This CDR3 comprises 12 residues. The CDR3 sequence is CSATGDRDEQYF. CDR3 in DNA: TGCAGTGCTACGGGTGATCGGGACGAGCAGTACTTC.

This clonotype was recorded at least ten times. V usage is TRBV5-5 and J usage is TRBJ2-7, with TRBD1 identical over 11 bases. The V gene's germline CDR1 is SGHKS and CDR2 YYEKEE (reference sequence). V trimming: 1 base; J trimming: 2 bases; junction bases outside the gene matches: 5. The CDR3 consists of 16 residues. In nucleotides, the CDR3 is TGTGCCAGCAGCTTGCTCCGGGACAGGGGGGCCTACGAGCAGTACTTC. Amino acids: CASSLLRDRGAYEQYF.

The V and J genes are TRBV10-3 and TRBJ2-2; D is perhaps TRBD1 (5 bases). V was trimmed by 0 bases and J by 6 bases, leaving 20 bases between them. CDR3 size: 18 residues. Germline loops: CDR1 ENHRY, CDR2 SYGVKD. CDR3 protein: CAISESTQGWIRAGELFF. CDR3 DNA sequence: TGTGCCATCAGTGAGTCGACTCAGGGATGGATCCGGGCCGGGGAGCTGTTTTTT.

This clonotype was counted at least ten times. This chain connects TRBV20-1 to TRBJ2-5, with D unclear. V was cut by 3 bases and J by 2 bases, with 13 bases left in between. Germline CDR1 DFQATT, CDR2 SNEGSKA (reference sequence). The CDR3 has 14 residues. CDR3 sequence (DNA): TGCAGTGCTAGTTCCGCGACCTCTCAAGAGACCCAGTACTTC. This gives the protein CSASSATSQETQYF.

This clonotype was picked up many times. The chain employs TRBV24-1 and TRBJ2-3, with 11 positions matching TRBD1. V shed 4 bases and J 3 bases; nucleotides not matched to a gene: 8. This CDR3 is built from 17 residues. Germline CDR1 reads KGHDR; CDR2 reads SFDVKD. CDR3 in DNA: TGTGCCACCAGTGAGCCAACCGGGACAGGGGGGACAGATACGCAGTATTTT. Protein sequence: CATSEPTGTGGTDTQYF.

In its sample, this clonotype was seen many times. V usage is TRBV11-3 and J usage is TRBJ1-1, with TRBD1 matching 8 bases. Unmatched junction bases numbered 5, after V lost 5 bases and J lost 0 bases. This CDR3 contains 15 residues. CDR1 is SGHNT and CDR2 is YENEEA in the germline V gene. CDR3: CASSPRTGMNTEAFF. In DNA, the CDR3 is TGTGCCAGCAGCCCAAGGACAGGGATGAACACTGAAGCTTTCTTT.

The sample holds a few counts of this clonotype. The gene calls are TRBV18 and TRBJ1-1; TRBD1 is a possible D gene (5 bases). The CDR3 is 16 amino acids. Trimming cost V 0 bases and J 6 bases, with 17 bases left between them. Germline V gene data show CDR1 as KGHSH and CDR2 as LQKENI. The CDR3 spells CASSPPTTDLSAEAFF. The CDR3, as DNA: TGTGCCAGCTCACCACCTACGACAGACCTCAGCGCTGAAGCTTTCTTT.

V is TRBV28 and J is TRBJ2-3; possible D gene TRBD2, 6 bases. Germline V gene lookup returns CDR1 MDHEN and CDR2 SYDVKM. The V end lost 5 bases, the J end lost 4 bases, and 19 bases lay between the germline ends. CDR3 size: 16 residues. Here the CDR3 DNA reads TGTGCCAGCAGTCCAATTATAAGACTAGGATCAGATACGCAGTATTTT. Translated: CASSPIIRLGSDTQYF.

This clonotype showed up many times. The chain links TRBV7-9 to TRBJ1-4; a weak D match, TRBD1 (5 bases). From germline, CDR1 is SEHNR and CDR2 FQNEAQ (reference sequence). V shed 4 bases and J shed 5 bases, with 14 bases lying between them. The CDR3 spans 15 residues. In nucleotides, the CDR3 is TGTGCCAGCAGCTCGCGGGGGAGGGGAAATGAAAAACTGTTTTTT. Amino acid sequence: CASSSRGRGNEKLFF.

This clonotype appeared a few times. As DNA, the CDR3 is TGTGCCAGCAGTCAGGGGTCTAATGAAAAACTGTTTTTT. Amino acid sequence: CASSQGSNEKLFF. J is TRBJ1-4 and V is TRBV7-2; weak D call: TRBD1 (6 bases). This CDR3 comprises 13 residues. Deletions cut 6 bases from V and 3 bases from J, with 8 bases between. The germline CDR1 and CDR2 sequences are SGHTA and FQGNSA.

This clonotype was found many times. J is TRBJ1-6 and V is TRBV9, with a tentative D call TRBD1 (6 bases). The CDR3 is 14 residues long. Germline loops: CDR1 SGDLS, CDR2 YYNGEE. Trimming removed 0 bases from V and 7 bases from J, with 8 bases in between. CDR3 amino acids: CASSVGQGNSPLHF. The CDR3 coding sequence is TGTGCCAGCAGCGTAGGTCAGGGGAATTCACCCCTCCACTTT.

This clonotype showed up many times. The chain uses TRBV27 and TRBJ1-6; weak D call: TRBD1 (6 bases). Germline lookup yields CDR1 MNHEY and CDR2 SMNVEV (reference sequence). With 5 bases removed from V and 10 bases from J, the gap between germline ends came to 21 bases. The CDR3 is made up of 16 amino acids. The CDR3 region has the DNA TGTGCCAGCAGTCTCGCCGCGTACCAGGGGTACTCACCCCTCCACTTT. Its translation: CASSLAAYQGYSPLHF.

The rearrangement links TRBV28 to TRBJ2-7; D is ambiguous. V dropped 4 bases and J dropped 3 bases, with 13 bases sitting between them. CDR1 and CDR2 (germline): MDHEN, SYDVKM. The CDR3 is made up of 14 amino acids. The CDR3, as DNA: TGTGCCAGCAGTTACCGGACGGCACGCTACGAGCAGTACTTC. This translates into CASSYRTARYEQYF.

This clonotype came up once. The V gene is TRBV20-1, the J gene TRBJ2-3; 10 positions match TRBD2. The J segment lost 4 bases and the V segment lost 3 bases, leaving 10 bases of the junction unmatched. Germline CDR1 and CDR2: DFQATT and SNEGSKA (reference sequence). The CDR3 is 16 amino acids. CDR3 amino acids: CSASGSGGALSDTQYF. The CDR3 nucleotides read TGCAGTGCTAGTGGGAGCGGGGGGGCCCTATCAGATACGCAGTATTTT.